The 16 T cell receptor beta chains given below trace back to one sample, sequenced in a study of shared clonotypes between healthy human individuals. Here immunoSEQ multiplex PCR was the method, and the copy in TCRdb shows in-frame clones only, minus some. The data hold about a million clones, with approximately 80% observed a single time. Sequenced material: memory CD4+ T cells from PBMCs. Stated subset: CD45RA-negative fraction. Receptors were obtained from a man aged 18 to 30 in good health. Some clones in this sample may be carry-over from other donors' samples.

This sequence joins TRBV11-2 and TRBJ2-6, with D perhaps matching TRBD1 (6 bases). Germline V CDR1 and CDR2: SGHAT, FQNNGV. This CDR3 comprises 17 residues. The V end was cut by 7 bases, the J end by 1 base, with 17 bases between. CDR3 in DNA: TGTGCCAGCACCGGACAGTACACTCTTTCTGGGGCCAACGTCCTGACTTTC. This codes for CASTGQYTLSGANVLTF. Complete variable domain (other parts from reference TRBV11-2 and TRBJ2-6): EAGVAQSPRYKIIEKRQSVAFWCNPISGHATLYWYQQILGQGPKLLIQFQNNGVVDDSQLPKDRFSAERLKGVDSTLKIQPAKLEDSAVYLCASTGQYTLSGANVLTFGAGSRLTVL.

This clone occurred once. The chain is built from TRBV4-2 and TRBJ2-2; 9 bases map to TRBD2. V shed 6 bases and J 4 bases; nucleotides not matched to a gene: 0. Germline V gene sequence: CDR1 LGHNA, CDR2 YNFKEQ. The CDR3 sequence is 13 residues long. The CDR3 DNA reads as TGTGCCAGCAGGACTAGCGGCACCGGGGAGCTGTTTTTT. Protein sequence: CASRTSGTGELFF.

The chain uses TRBV30 and TRBJ1-6; D might be TRBD1 (6 bases). The V end lost 0 bases, the J end lost 10 bases, and 13 bases lay between the germline ends. This CDR3 contains 14 residues. Germline V lookup: CDR1 GTSNPN, CDR2 SVGIG (reference sequence). CDR3 coding DNA: TGTGCCTGGAGTGTAAAGGGGGGGACCTCACCCCTCCACTTT. It specifies CAWSVKGGTSPLHF. Complete variable domain (other parts from reference TRBV30 and TRBJ1-6): SQTIHQWPATLVQPVGSPLSLECTVEGTSNPNLYWYRQAAGRGLQLLFYSVGIGQISSEVPQNLSASRPQDRQFILSSKKLLLSDSGFYLCAWSVKGGTSPLHFGNGTRLTVT.

With respect to this clone: This same CDR3 is encoded by further DNA sequences in the sample. J is TRBJ2-7 and V is TRBV7-2; TRBD1 matches 7 bases. The CDR3 runs to 15 residues. J gave up 0 bases and V 5 bases, and 7 bases lay outside the gene matches. CDR1 and CDR2 from the germline V gene are SGHTA and FQGNSA. CDR3 in DNA: TGTGCCAGCAGCCCCAGGACAGGAAGCTCCTACGAGCAGTACTTC. Translating it yields CASSPRTGSSYEQYF.

To note about this clone: A much larger clone differs from this one at a single base, so this may be a read error. The chain joins TRBV11-2 to TRBJ2-7; 7 bases align to TRBD1. The CDR3 is made up of 13 amino acids. Unmatched junction bases numbered 3, after V lost 6 bases and J lost 1 base. Germline V lookup: CDR1 SGHAT, CDR2 FQNNGV. The CDR3 DNA is TGTGCCAGCAGTCGACAGGGTTCCTACGAGCAGTACTTC. It is translated as CASSRQGSYEQYF.

V is TRBV7-3 and J is TRBJ2-5, with D tentatively TRBD2 (5 bases). Trimming stripped 5 bases from V and 5 bases from J, with 18 bases between. CDR1 is SGHTA and CDR2 is FQGTGA in the germline V gene. The CDR3 has 15 residues. The CDR3 spells CASSLGAEVLETQYF. Here the CDR3 DNA reads TGTGCCAGCAGCCTCGGAGCGGAGGTTCTGGAGACCCAGTACTTC.

The CDR3 bases are TGTGCCATGGGACAGGGGGTTAACTATGGCTACACCTTC. Its protein is CAMGQGVNYGYTF. The V gene is TRBV10-3, the J gene TRBJ1-2; 11 bases agree with TRBD1. J gave up 1 base and V 9 bases, and 1 base lay outside the gene matches. Germline V gene lookup returns CDR1 ENHRY and CDR2 SYGVKD. The CDR3 spans 13 residues.

This chain uses TRBV27 with TRBJ2-7; 10 nucleotides agree with TRBD1. The CDR3 consists of 16 residues. Germline CDR1 reads MNHEY; CDR2 reads SMNVEV (reference sequence). J was trimmed by 6 bases and V by 5 bases; bases with no gene match: 13. CDR3 sequence reads: CASSLNRDRGFSEQYF. CDR3 in DNA: TGTGCCAGCAGTCTAAATCGGGACAGGGGTTTTTCCGAGCAGTACTTC.

The V gene is TRBV5-1, the J gene TRBJ2-5; the D gene is possibly TRBD1 (6 bases). V lost 4 bases and J 9 bases, leaving 19 bases between the germline ends. Germline V gives CDR1 SGHRS, CDR2 YFSETQ. This CDR3 has 14 amino acids. The CDR3 DNA reads as TGCGCCAGCAGCATCAGTCGACAGGCCGAGGCCCAGTACTTC. This codes for CASSISRQAEAQYF.

V gene TRBV29-1 combines with J gene TRBJ2-7; TRBD2 aligns across 8 bases. CDR1 and CDR2 from the germline V gene are SQVTM and ANQGSEA. This CDR3 contains 13 residues. The junction had 10 bases not matched to a gene; V was cut back by 6 bases and J by 6 bases. The CDR3 here is CSVARTSLGEQYF. The DNA for the CDR3 is TGCAGCGTCGCAAGGACTAGCTTGGGCGAGCAGTACTTC.

The V gene is TRBV28, the J gene TRBJ2-5, with D tentatively TRBD2 (5 bases). The CDR3 loop spans 16 amino acids. Germline V lookup: CDR1 MDHEN, CDR2 SYDVKM. V was clipped by 3 bases and J by 0 bases, with 14 bases between them. The CDR3 loop reads CASSFGAVPYQETQYF. For the CDR3, the DNA is TGTGCCAGCAGTTTTGGAGCGGTACCGTACCAAGAGACCCAGTACTTC.

The table lists this clone with many counts. Other nucleotide sequences from this sample produce the same CDR3. V usage is TRBV18 and J usage is TRBJ2-7, with 12 positions matching TRBD2. From germline, CDR1 is KGHSH and CDR2 LQKENI. The J segment lost 2 bases and the V segment lost 6 bases, leaving 5 bases of the junction unmatched. CDR3 size: 15 residues. The CDR3, as DNA: TGTGCCAGCTCGCCGCTAGCGGGAGGGCCCTACGAGCAGTACTTC. Protein sequence: CASSPLAGGPYEQYF.

Ten or more counts support this clone. The rearrangement uses TRBV25-1 and TRBJ1-3; possible D gene TRBD1, 6 bases. Germline CDR1 and CDR2: MGHDK and SYGVNS. V gave up 4 bases and J gave up 4 bases, with 14 bases separating them. The CDR3 runs to 15 residues. CDR3 coding DNA: TGTGCCAGCAGTGTATCCGGGACATCCGGAAACACCATATATTTT. Translating it yields CASSVSGTSGNTIYF.

The gene calls are TRBV28 and TRBJ2-6; 7 bases fit TRBD2. Germline V gene data show CDR1 as MDHEN and CDR2 as SYDVKM. The trim removed 5 bases at V and 0 bases at J, leaving 7 bases unmatched. There are 17 residues in the CDR3. CDR3 in amino acids: CASSPLGGVSGANVLTF. The CDR3 DNA reads TGTGCCAGCAGTCCCCTGGGAGGGGTCTCTGGGGCCAACGTCCTGACTTTC.

The chain has TRBV15 and TRBJ2-7; D may be TRBD2 (5 bases). V dropped 2 bases and J dropped 3 bases, with 17 bases sitting between them. Germline V gives CDR1 LNHNV, CDR2 YYDKDF (reference sequence). This CDR3 is built from 16 residues. The CDR3 nucleotides read TGTGCCACCAGCAGACACTTGGGAGCGGAGGACTACGAGCAGTACTTC. Its translation is CATSRHLGAEDYEQYF.

The sample holds a few counts of this clone. The identical CDR3 is also encoded by other nucleotide sequences in the sample. V is TRBV7-8 and J is TRBJ2-1; 7 positions agree with TRBD1. The V segment lost 7 bases and the J segment 0 bases; nucleotides outside the gene matches: 12. The CDR3 contains 17 residues. Germline lookup yields CDR1 SGHVS and CDR2 FQNEAQ. CDR3 bases: TGTGCCAGCACCCGCGAGGGGGCTACGAGCTCCTACAATGAGCAGTTCTTC. Translated, it gives CASTREGATSSYNEQFF.